The sequence of this T cell receptor beta chain was determined in a study of human T cells and chemical hapten exposure. About the research overall: How much TCR each sample yielded varied, mostly because pooled library volumes differed slightly.

The time point was: patch test 2, 6 weeks after DPC sensitization. The treatment was: therapeutic diphenylcyclopropenone sensitization with weekly scalp DPC. Germline loops: CDR1 KGHSH, CDR2 LQKENI. Trimming stripped 6 bases from V and 5 bases from J, with 12 bases between. The CDR3 has 13 residues. At least ten counts were recorded for this clonotype. Original handling: Samples ranged from roughly 20,000 to 700,000 TCRs, with a median of approximately 100,000. In TCRdb, the RACE reads were re-called with MiXCR into one record per CDR3 protein. TCRdb, rather than the study authors, made the V and J calls. The sample has tens of thousands of distinct CDR3 sequences; about 6.6% are singletons.

The chain recombines TRBV18 with TRBJ2-3; no reliable D call. The clonotype was recovered from a woman aged 25 to 39 with alopecia areata. Some clones in this sample may be carry-over from other donors' samples. The sequencing here drew on whole blood, taken in connection with sensitization to the hapten diphenylcyclopropenone (DPC). Here the CDR3 reads CASSDLVGDTQYF. CDR3 sequence (DNA): TGTGCCAGCTCGGACCTAGTGGGAGATACGCAGTATTTT.